The clone carrying this T cell receptor (beta chain) was observed a handful of times. The data originate from a study of blood T cell repertoires in COVID-19. Whole-study context: Sites in the United States, Italy and Spain provided acute and convalescent COVID-19 samples. PBMCs, B-cell-depleted T cells, or T cells were the source of the cDNA or gDNA that made up the material.

In the original workflow: Researchers report that nucleated cell counts were estimated from reference gene primer amplification. Libraries were prepared by immunoSEQ multiplex PCR; TCRdb keeps only in-frame clonotypes and omits some of them. That table supplies the V and J calls and clone size; D and trimming were determined from the DNA. The sample holds about 90,000 clones, about 85% seen once. V shed 0 bases and J shed 5 bases, with 11 bases lying between them. CDR1 is LNHDA and CDR2 is SQIVND in the germline V gene (reference sequence). The CDR3 has 15 amino acids. This TCR was recovered from an elderly man with active or convalescent COVID-19. Input material: peripheral blood. V is TRBV19 and J is TRBJ1-5; D not certain. CDR3 DNA sequence: TGTGCCAGTAGTATAGATCGGGGTTTCGATCAGCCCCAGCATTTT. It is translated as CASSIDRGFDQPQHF.